This T cell receptor (beta chain) is drawn from a study of tumor-infiltrating lymphocytes in primary liver carcinoma (dated by TCRdb to about 2017). Study-level background: The five patients, three men and two women aged 30 to 69 years, had hepatocellular carcinoma (four) or combined HCC and intrahepatic cholangiocarcinoma (one). A total of some 35 specimens from 5 patients underwent TCRbeta repertoire sequencing, comprising about 25 tumor regions, 5 adjacent noncancerous liver tissues and 5 peripheral blood samples. Each sample produced about 3.65 to 7.5 million productive TCRbeta reads, and read depth showed no significant difference between tissue types. The five patients had tumors of stage T1-T3 N0M0, with maximum diameters ranging from 4.2 to 10 cm. TCRbeta repertoire sequencing, expression microarrays and whole-exome sequencing were combined in the study across five regions of each liver tumor, with adjacent normal tissue and blood also included. Reproducibility between technical replicate repertoires was high, with correlation coefficients above 0.95 and mean shared-clone rates roughly 0.86. The paper as a whole reports these results and caveats: Comparison of CD4+ and CD8+ T cell repertoires was precluded by the use of bulk unsorted samples. The top 250 clones accounted for a significantly greater share of the repertoire in tumors than in blood (p = 0.039). Repertoire overlap was higher between tumor regions (mean around 36%) than tumor-adjacent (around 17%) or tumor-blood (approximately 15%) pairs, consistent with antigen-driven expansion. With just 4 or 5 patients in the study, the authors point out that the findings should be validated in a larger study. Because only the TCR beta chain was sequenced and unpaired alpha chains were not captured, true repertoire diversity is likely underestimated.

This clonotype has only a few counts. No cognate antigen has been identified for it. Within one base of it there is no much larger clone, and no base qualities were kept. Total RNA and DNA were co-extracted without cell sorting from around 20-30 mg of bulk tissue using the AllPrep DNA/RNA mini kit. Five patients with histopathologically diagnosed primary liver carcinoma underwent surgical resection in China between November 2015 and March 2016. Chronic HBV infection was present in the patients, and the patients were treatment-naive at sampling. Pieces of fresh tumor and adjacent tissue were cut in half, with one half kept in RNAlater at -80 degrees C and the other half sent for histology. Starting from 500 to 650 ng total RNA, TCRbeta-specific cDNA was produced by reverse transcription with a constant-region primer and ProtoScript II reverse transcriptase. Construction of the TCRbeta libraries relied on three nested rounds of multiplex PCR, following a slightly modified ARM-PCR procedure. Sample barcodes and Illumina adapters were added in a final 25-cycle PCR with Deep VentR polymerase. Amplicons of 200-500 bp were gel-purified with a QIAquick gel extraction kit before sequencing. An Illumina HiSeq 2500 was used to sequence the TCRbeta amplicons with 250-bp paired-end reads. The authors' pipeline ran thus. Trimmomatic v0.33 was used to quality-trim the reads, and FLASH v1.2.11 was used to merge paired reads so that full CDR3 sequences could be recovered. V, D and J germline segments were assigned to the rearranged TCRbeta sequences using MiGEC v1.2.1b. Clonotype statistics and Shannon-Wiener diversity indices were computed with VDJtools v1.0.0. Except for diversity analysis, only each sample's 250 most abundant clonotypes were used in subsequent analyses to reduce sampling bias. The public reads were reprocessed in TCRdb via fastp at Q25 and MiXCR, keeping in-frame beta chains. When rows share a CDR3 protein, they turn into one entry using the most common DNA and genes. Clone size and V and J calls follow TCRdb, not the original study. The sample table records tens of thousands of distinct CDR3 sequences; roughly 74% of these occur just once. The top ten constitute 37% of the sample.

The source of this sequence is a man aged 35 to 55 with primary liver carcinoma and hepatitis B virus infection. Input material: tumor-adjacent normal liver tissue.

The nucleotides are TGTGCCAGCAGTTTAGGAACCACCTCTCGGACCCAGTACTTC. Its coded protein is CASSLGTTSRTQYF. Recombination linked TRBV12-3 or TRBV12-4 to TRBJ2-5, with no confidently assigned D gene. Between the V and J ends, shortened by 1 base and 7 bases respectively, the junction contains 13 bases. Measured from the cysteine to the phenylalanine, the CDR3 is 14 residues long. Kept here is only the CDR3 DNA, which spans 42 bases and is read in frame from base 1.